Listed here are 27 T cell receptor beta chains from one sample, sequenced in a study of T cells after yellow fever vaccination. Via MiXCR, TCRdb re-called the 5' RACE reads, giving one row per CDR3 protein. Among about 340,000 distinct CDR3 sequences listed, approximately 4% were seen once. The sequencing here drew on PBMCs, taken 5 days after the yellow fever booster vaccination. These receptors were taken from a man aged 18 to 30 who received the YFV17D yellow fever vaccine.

This clonotype came up many times. The V gene is TRBV28, the J gene TRBJ2-2, with TRBD1 identical over 8 bases. Trimming removed 2 bases from V and 7 bases from J; junction bases left unmatched: 9. Per the germline V gene, CDR1 is MDHEN and CDR2 is SYDVKM. The CDR3 is made up of 16 amino acids. CDR3 in amino acids: CASSLGGQGFGGELFF. DNA for the CDR3: TGTGCCAGCAGTTTAGGAGGACAGGGCTTCGGCGGGGAGCTGTTTTTT. Combining the CDR3 with reference TRBV28 and TRBJ2-2 gives the whole variable domain DVKVTQSSRYLVKRTGEKVFLECVQDMDHENMFWYRQDPGLGLRLIYFSYDVKMKEKGDIPEGYSVSREKKERFSLILESASTNQTSMYLCASSLGGQGFGGELFFGEGSRLTVL.

This clonotype was counted between two and nine times. The chain couples TRBV7-2 to TRBJ2-5, with 13 bases identical to TRBD2. CDR1 SGHTA and CDR2 FQGNSA come from the germline V gene. The V gene end was trimmed by 4 bases and the J gene end by 4 bases; junction bases not matched to a gene: 6. The CDR3 totals 16 residues. The CDR3 reads CASSYGTSGVVETQYF. The CDR3, as DNA: TGTGCCAGCAGCTACGGGACTAGCGGGGTCGTAGAGACCCAGTACTTC.

At least ten counts were recorded for this clonotype. This chain uses TRBV7-2 with TRBJ2-1, with 12 bases identical to TRBD1. V shed 4 bases, J shed 6 bases, and the junction held 10 bases outside the gene matches. The CDR3 is 17 residues long. Germline V lookup: CDR1 SGHTA, CDR2 FQGNSA. Here the CDR3 reads CASSSPVGTGGFNEQFF. CDR3 in DNA: TGTGCCAGCAGCTCCCCTGTAGGGACAGGGGGCTTCAATGAGCAGTTCTTC.

This clonotype was observed at least ten times. The chain carries TRBV27 and TRBJ1-2; no firm D call. Germline-derived CDR1 and CDR2 are MNHEY and SMNVEV (reference sequence). The CDR3 is made up of 13 amino acids. V lost 4 bases and J 0 bases, leaving 6 bases between the germline ends. CDR3 DNA sequence: TGTGCCAGCAGTTCAGAAGCTAACTATGGCTACACCTTC. The encoded protein is CASSSEANYGYTF.

Here the CDR3 reads CASSGGRGWNQPQHF. CDR3 DNA sequence: TGTGCCAGCAGTGGGGGCAGGGGGTGGAATCAGCCCCAGCATTTT. The chain joins TRBV6-1 to TRBJ1-5, with 7 bases aligning to TRBD1. CDR1 is MNHNS and CDR2 is SASEGT in the germline V gene. This CDR3 comprises 15 residues. The trim removed 4 bases at V and 4 bases at J, leaving 7 bases unmatched.

The V call is TRBV28, the J call TRBJ2-7, with 9 bases identical to TRBD1. Germline V gene lookup returns CDR1 MDHEN and CDR2 SYDVKM. This CDR3 has 16 residues. The ends lost 6 bases at V and 5 bases at J; junction bases unmatched: 14. As DNA, the CDR3 is TGTGCCAGCAGCACAACCACACTACAGGGGGCTCACGAGCAGTACGTC. Its translation: CASSTTTLQGAHEQYV.

This clonotype was picked up many times. This chain uses TRBV4-3 with TRBJ2-1; no clear D. V lost 0 bases to trimming and J lost 7 bases, with 10 bases between them. Germline CDR1 and CDR2: LGHNA and YSLEER. The CDR3 is 14 residues long. The CDR3 here is CASSQESLSNEQFF. CDR3 bases: TGCGCCAGCAGCCAAGAATCGCTCAGTAATGAGCAGTTCTTC.

This clonotype appeared many times. The V and J genes are TRBV18 and TRBJ2-3, with 8 bases identical to TRBD2. The V segment lost 2 bases and the J segment 2 bases; nucleotides outside the gene matches: 3. CDR1 and CDR2 (germline): KGHSH, LQKENI. The CDR3 runs to 15 residues. CDR3 sequence (DNA): TGTGCCAGCTCACCAGCGGGGGGAACCACAGATACGCAGTATTTT. Translation gives CASSPAGGTTDTQYF. The complete variable domain, with remaining parts taken from reference TRBV18 and TRBJ2-3, reads NAGVMQNPRHLVRRRGQEARLRCSPMKGHSHVYWYRQLPEEGLKFMVYLQKENIIDESGMPKERFSAEFPKEGPSILRIQQVVRGDSAAYFCASSPAGGTTDTQYFGPGTRLTVL.

The V and J genes are TRBV9 and TRBJ2-7; D uncertain. The germline V gene encodes CDR1 SGDLS and CDR2 YYNGEE. The CDR3 sequence is 14 residues long. Deletions cut 0 bases from V and 8 bases from J, with 15 bases between. Here the CDR3 DNA reads TGTGCCAGCAGCGTAGATGGGGTCCCCCTCCAGCAGTACTTC. It codes for CASSVDGVPLQQYF. Full variable domain (rest looked up from reference TRBV9 and TRBJ2-7): DSGVTQTPKHLITATGQRVTLRCSPRSGDLSVYWYQQSLDQGLQFLIQYYNGEERAKGNILERFSAQQFPDLHSELNLSSLELGDSALYFCASSVDGVPLQQYFGPGTRLTVT.

This clonotype came up many times. The rearrangement uses TRBV5-1 and TRBJ1-5; no clear D. Germline CDR1 SGHRS, CDR2 YFSETQ. The CDR3 loop spans 15 amino acids. Trimming shortened V by 4 bases and J by 3 bases, and 14 bases separated the two germline ends. CDR3 amino acids: CASSAEGGTNQPQHF. CDR3 in DNA: TGCGCCAGCAGCGCCGAGGGAGGCACCAATCAGCCCCAGCATTTT.

In its sample, this clonotype was seen many times. The V call is TRBV5-4, the J call TRBJ1-2, with 8 bases lining up with TRBD1. V shed 4 bases, J shed 4 bases, and the junction held 15 bases outside the gene matches. The germline V gene has CDR1 SGHNT and CDR2 YYREEE (reference sequence). CDR3 size: 17 residues. CDR3 nucleotides: TGTGCCAGCAGCCTCGGGACAGGACCCATGCCCTTCTATGGCTACACCTTC. The encoded protein is CASSLGTGPMPFYGYTF. The full variable domain, rest sourced from reference TRBV5-4 and TRBJ1-2, is ETGVTQSPTHLIKTRGQQVTLRCSSQSGHNTVSWYQQALGQGPQFIFQYYREEENGRGNFPPRFSGLQFPNYSSELNVNALELDDSALYLCASSLGTGPMPFYGYTFGSGTRLTVV.

CDR3 DNA: TGTGCCAGCAGTCCGGCCCTCTCTAACTATGGCTACACCTTC. Translated, it gives CASSPALSNYGYTF. This sequence joins TRBV6-5 and TRBJ1-2; D is uncertain. CDR1 and CDR2 (germline): MNHEY, SVGAGI. V was clipped by 5 bases and J by 0 bases, with 10 bases between them. The CDR3 consists of 14 residues.

This clonotype occurred once. V and J are TRBV7-2 and TRBJ2-7; D is unresolved. V was cut by 5 bases and J by 5 bases, with 22 bases left in between. The CDR3 extends over 16 amino acids. Germline CDR1 and CDR2: SGHTA and FQGNSA. The CDR3 DNA reads TGTGCCAGCAGCCCCGGATGGACGGGCGCCAACCACGAGCAGTACTTC. Its protein product is CASSPGWTGANHEQYF. The entire variable domain, with the rest obtained from reference TRBV7-2 and TRBJ2-7, is as follows: GAGVSQSPSNKVTEKGKDVELRCDPISGHTALYWYRQSLGQGLEFLIYFQGNSAPDKSGLPSDRFSAERTGGSVSTLTIQRTQQEDSAVYLCASSPGWTGANHEQYFGPGTRLTVT.

At least ten counts were recorded for this clonotype. V gene TRBV5-1 combines with J gene TRBJ2-3; D is unresolved. Germline V gene sequence: CDR1 SGHRS, CDR2 YFSETQ. The ends were cut back, 5 bases at V and 2 bases at J, with 12 bases in the middle. The CDR3 contains 14 residues. CDR3 nucleotide sequence: TGCGCCAGCAGAGGCCCGGGTACCACAGATACGCAGTATTTT. It encodes CASRGPGTTDTQYF.

This clonotype occurred a few times. The CDR3 coding sequence is TGTGCCAGCAGCTTGGCTAGCGGGTACCAAGAGACCCAGTACTTC. Translating it yields CASSLASGYQETQYF. The chain joins TRBV5-4 to TRBJ2-5; 8 nucleotides align to TRBD2. The ends lost 0 bases at V and 0 bases at J; junction bases unmatched: 1. The germline gives CDR1 SGHNT, CDR2 YYREEE (reference sequence). This CDR3 contains 15 residues.

The chain carries TRBV6-5 and TRBJ2-2; no clear D. This CDR3 region has 15 residues. V was pared by 1 base and J by 4 bases, with 10 bases between. The V gene's germline CDR1 is MNHEY and CDR2 SVGAGI. CDR3: CASSYLVGRTGELFF. CDR3 nucleotides: TGTGCCAGCAGTTACTTAGTAGGTCGCACCGGGGAGCTGTTTTTT.

This clonotype was picked up many times. The V gene is TRBV3-1, the J gene TRBJ2-2, with TRBD2 matching over 13 bases. The CDR3 is 15 residues long. Germline V CDR1 and CDR2: LGHDT, YNNKEL (reference sequence). V was pared by 3 bases and J by 7 bases, with 2 bases of the junction left unmatched. CDR3 coding DNA: TGTGCCAGCAGCCATTGGACTAGCGGGGGCGGGGAGCTGTTTTTT. Translated: CASSHWTSGGGELFF.

This clonotype was seen more than once but under ten times. This sequence joins TRBV7-2 and TRBJ2-7; TRBD2 is a possible D gene (6 bases). The length of the CDR3 is 14 residues. The germline CDR1 and CDR2 sequences are SGHTA and FQGNSA. Trimming took off 5 bases at V and 0 bases at J, with 11 bases between the two ends. CDR3 nucleotide sequence: TGTGCCAGCAGCACTCTAGCGTCCTCCTACGAGCAGTACGTC. It specifies CASSTLASSYEQYV.

This clonotype was counted many times. This rearrangement joins TRBV10-1 to TRBJ2-5; 7 bases line up with TRBD2. CDR3 length: 15 amino acids. Trimming removed 8 bases from V and 4 bases from J; junction bases left unmatched: 13. CDR1 is WNHNN, CDR2 SYGVQD, per germline (reference sequence). CDR3 sequence (DNA): TGCGCCAGCTCCCCGGCTACTAGCGCGGGAGAGACCCAGTACTTC. The encoded protein is CASSPATSAGETQYF.

V is TRBV5-1 and J is TRBJ1-6; 8 bases line up with TRBD1. CDR3 length equals 15 residues. Trimming cost V 2 bases and J 6 bases; bases outside gene matches: 4. CDR1 and CDR2 (germline): SGHRS, YFSETQ. The CDR3, as DNA: TGCGCCAGCAGCTTTAGGACAGGGCTTAATTCACCCCTCCACTTT. This gives the protein CASSFRTGLNSPLHF.

CDR3 DNA: TGTGCCAGCAACCCCCTGGGGAGGTCAGCCTACAATGAGCAGTTCTTC. Translated, it gives CASNPLGRSAYNEQFF. The rearrangement uses TRBV12-3 or TRBV12-4 and TRBJ2-1; D may be TRBD2 (6 bases). This CDR3 has 16 amino acids. V was pared by 7 bases and J by 2 bases, with 18 bases between.

This chain links TRBV27 with TRBJ1-2, with D perhaps matching TRBD1 (5 bases). This CDR3 is built from 13 residues. Trimming left V 0 bases short and J 6 bases short, with 8 bases between. Germline V CDR1 and CDR2: MNHEY, SMNVEV (reference sequence). DNA of the CDR3: TGTGCCAGCAGTTTATCGGCAGGGCATGGCTACACCTTC. Its protein is CASSLSAGHGYTF.

The genes are TRBV15 and TRBJ2-7; D is uncertain. Germline CDR1 reads LNHNV; CDR2 reads YYDKDF (reference sequence). Trimming removed 0 bases at V and 5 bases at J, with 8 bases between. The CDR3 runs to 13 residues. The CDR3 sequence: CATSRDPTHEQYF. CDR3 coding DNA: TGTGCCACCAGCAGAGATCCGACGCACGAGCAGTACTTC.

This clonotype has at least ten counts. This chain joins TRBV7-9 and TRBJ2-7, with D possibly being TRBD1 or TRBD2 (5 bases each). CDR1 is SEHNR, CDR2 FQNEAQ, per germline (reference sequence). Trimming took 5 bases from V and 0 from J, leaving 14 bases between them. The CDR3 consists of 15 residues. The CDR3 region has the DNA TGTGCCAGCAGCCCGGGGACGCAGAGCTCCTACGAGCAGTACGTC. Translating gives CASSPGTQSSYEQYV.

This clonotype showed up many times. The rearrangement joins TRBV29-1 to TRBJ2-4, with 10 bases lining up with TRBD2. The CDR3 extends over 17 amino acids. Losses at the gene ends were 8 bases for V and 5 bases for J; bases not matched to a gene: 18. CDR1 is SQVTM, CDR2 ANQGSEA, per germline. CDR3 in amino acids: CSHPDRESGGAQNIQYF. In DNA, the CDR3 is TGCAGCCACCCCGACAGGGAGAGCGGGGGGGCCCAAAACATTCAGTACTTC.

V is TRBV25-1 and J is TRBJ1-3; no firm D call. CDR1 MGHDK and CDR2 SYGVNS come from the germline V gene. V was pared by 4 bases and J by 0 bases, with 10 bases between. The CDR3 totals 15 residues. The CDR3 sequence: CASSVSYNSGNTIYF. CDR3 DNA: TGTGCCAGCAGTGTAAGTTACAACTCTGGAAACACCATATATTTT.

In its sample, this clonotype was seen many times. V usage is TRBV7-2 and J usage is TRBJ2-5; D is possibly TRBD1 (5 bases). CDR3 size: 14 residues. Trimming took 5 bases from V and 0 from J, leaving 10 bases between them. Per germline, CDR1 SGHTA and CDR2 FQGNSA. CDR3 region: CASSRSRDQETQYF. The CDR3 region has the DNA TGTGCCAGCAGCCGGAGCAGGGACCAAGAGACCCAGTACTTC.